This TCR beta chain stems from a study of blood T cell repertoires in COVID-19. Study in general: Some COVID-19 samples were acute and others convalescent; all came from the United States, Italy and Spain. T cells, B-cell-depleted T cells, or PBMCs provided the cDNA or gDNA that served as material.

This CDR3 is 15 amino acids long. CDR1 and CDR2 (germline): MRHNA, SNTAGT. V lost 0 bases, J lost 8 bases, and 14 bases lay in between. Sequencing used immunoSEQ multiplex PCR; TCRdb keeps in-frame clones, though not all of them. Of some 180,000 clones in the sample, roughly nine tenths were seen once. The receptor's source is a man aged 65 to 79 with active or convalescent COVID-19. The chain employs TRBV6-4 and TRBJ2-1; D is undetermined. Sequencing used peripheral blood. The CDR3 nucleotides read TGTGCCAGCAGTGACTCGACTTTTGGCAGCGATGAGCAGTTCTTC. Translation gives CASSDSTFGSDEQFF.